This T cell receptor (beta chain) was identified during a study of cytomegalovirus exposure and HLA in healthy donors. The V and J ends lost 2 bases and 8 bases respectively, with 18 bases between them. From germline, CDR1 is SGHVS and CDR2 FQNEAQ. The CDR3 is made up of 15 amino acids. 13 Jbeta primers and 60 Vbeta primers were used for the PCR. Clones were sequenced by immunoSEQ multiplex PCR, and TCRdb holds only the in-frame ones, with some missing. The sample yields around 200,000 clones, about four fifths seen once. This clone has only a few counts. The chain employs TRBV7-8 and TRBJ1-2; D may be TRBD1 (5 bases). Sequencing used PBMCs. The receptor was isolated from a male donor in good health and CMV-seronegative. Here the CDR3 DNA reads TGTGCCAGCAGCTTATCCCTGGGGCTCGGCCGGGGCTACACCTTC. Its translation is CASSLSLGLGRGYTF.